The 17 T cell receptor beta chains reported below all come from one sample, sequenced in a study of blood T cell repertoires in COVID-19. TCRdb keeps only in-frame clones here, not all; method: immunoSEQ multiplex PCR. The top ten hold 8% to 13% of the sample, which has around 97,000 clones, roughly 79% seen once. Sequencing was done on a sample of peripheral blood. These receptors were obtained from a man between 65 and 79 years old with acute or convalescent COVID-19.

This chain joins TRBV7-9 and TRBJ2-7; a possible D gene is TRBD2 (5 bases). Germline V gives CDR1 SEHNR, CDR2 FQNEAQ (reference sequence). The CDR3 runs 14 residues. Between the trimmed V and J ends, which lost 1 base and 5 bases, there was a span of 12 bases. The CDR3 DNA sequence: TGTGCCAGCAGCTTAGGAGGGAGCATCAACGAGCAGTACTTC. It specifies CASSLGGSINEQYF.

The chain uses TRBV5-4 and TRBJ1-4, with D hard to call. V dropped 4 bases and J dropped 5 bases, with 15 bases sitting between them. Germline V gene sequence: CDR1 SGHNT, CDR2 YYREEE (reference sequence). The CDR3 spans 15 residues. The CDR3 nucleotides are TGTGCCAGCAGCCTACACGGGGTTAGCAATGAAAAACTGTTTTTT. Amino acids: CASSLHGVSNEKLFF.

This clone was observed a single time. This chain links TRBV4-2 with TRBJ1-3, with D perhaps TRBD1 (6 bases). Per the germline V gene, CDR1 is LGHNA and CDR2 is YNFKEQ. Trimming cost V 0 bases and J 3 bases, with 15 bases left between them. The CDR3 runs to 17 residues. CDR3 nucleotides: TGTGCCAGCAGCCAAGAGGTCAGGGGTTTTGGTGGAAACACCATATATTTT. It encodes CASSQEVRGFGGNTIYF.

The chain employs TRBV27 and TRBJ2-4, with TRBD1 as a possible D gene (5 bases). Deletions cut 2 bases from V and 3 bases from J, with 8 bases between. The germline V gene has CDR1 MNHEY and CDR2 SMNVEV (reference sequence). CDR3 length: 14 residues. The CDR3 sequence is CASSLQGSKNIQYF. DNA for the CDR3: TGTGCCAGCAGTTTACAGGGAAGCAAAAACATTCAGTACTTC.

This chain joins TRBV7-2 and TRBJ1-2; D is ambiguous. Germline V gene data show CDR1 as SGHTA and CDR2 as FQGNSA. The CDR3 spans 15 residues. The ends were cut back, 1 base at V and 1 base at J, with 10 bases in the middle. The CDR3 region is CASSLEIQINYGYTF. Here the CDR3 DNA reads TGTGCCAGCAGCTTAGAGATACAGATTAACTATGGCTACACCTTC.

V usage is TRBV28 and J usage is TRBJ2-7, with TRBD2 matching over 7 bases. Germline V gene data show CDR1 as MDHEN and CDR2 as SYDVKM. V lost 8 bases, J lost 2 bases, and 15 bases stayed unmatched. This CDR3 contains 16 residues. CDR3: CASSGGGSGLTYEQYF. CDR3 DNA: TGTGCCAGCTCCGGGGGAGGGTCCGGTCTAACCTACGAGCAGTACTTC.

The V gene is TRBV18, the J gene TRBJ2-1; perhaps TRBD2 as D (5 bases). Germline CDR1 is KGHSH and CDR2 is LQKENI. The CDR3 covers 14 residues. Trimming cost V 2 bases and J 4 bases, with 9 bases left between them. The CDR3 DNA reads TGTGCCAGCTCACCATCCGAGGGATACAATGAGCAGTTCTTC. The encoded protein is CASSPSEGYNEQFF.

For this clone: One end of the junction is discordant with germline, which a read error may explain. The CDR3 DNA is TGTGCTAGCAGTCAAGACAGTTTTTCCTACAATGAGCAGTTCTTC. Translation: CASSQDSFSYNEQFF. The V and J genes are TRBV7-7 and TRBJ2-1, with D tentatively TRBD1 (5 bases). The germline V gene has CDR1 SSHAT and CDR2 FNYEAQ (reference sequence). This CDR3 contains 15 residues.

The chain links TRBV4-1 to TRBJ1-5; tentative D call: TRBD1 (5 bases). This CDR3 is built from 15 residues. CDR1 and CDR2 from the germline V gene are MGHRA and YSYEKL. Trimming stripped 4 bases from V and 7 bases from J, with 17 bases between. The CDR3 is CASSRGGSGTQPQHF. The CDR3 DNA sequence: TGCGCCAGCAGCCGGGGGGGATCGGGGACCCAGCCCCAGCATTTT.

This rearrangement joins TRBV4-1 to TRBJ2-1, with TRBD1 matching 7 bases. Trimming took 5 bases from V and 4 from J; bases not matched to a gene: 8. The CDR3 runs 15 residues. Per the germline V gene, CDR1 is MGHRA and CDR2 is YSYEKL. The CDR3 sequence: CASSAPGGGYNEQFF. The CDR3 DNA is TGCGCCAGCAGCGCCCCAGGGGGTGGTTACAATGAGCAGTTCTTC.

The chain carries TRBV19 and TRBJ2-7, with 10 bases identical to TRBD2. Germline lookup yields CDR1 LNHDA and CDR2 SQIVND (reference sequence). The V segment lost 7 bases and the J segment 1 base; nucleotides outside the gene matches: 4. This CDR3 comprises 14 residues. DNA for the CDR3: TGTGCCAGTATGGGACTAGCGCCGTCCTACGAGCAGTACTTC. Translation gives CASMGLAPSYEQYF.

This chain uses TRBV5-4 with TRBJ1-4; no clear D gene. Germline V lookup: CDR1 SGHNT, CDR2 YYREEE (reference sequence). CDR3 length equals 17 residues. Trimming removed 0 bases at V and 0 bases at J, with 12 bases between. This chain's CDR3 is CASSLGYSPATNEKLFF. The CDR3 DNA is TGTGCCAGCAGCTTGGGGTACAGCCCTGCAACTAATGAAAAACTGTTTTTT.

V is TRBV6-5 and J is TRBJ2-7; TRBD1 aligns across 7 bases. The CDR3 is 15 residues long. Germline V gene sequence: CDR1 MNHEY, CDR2 SVGAGI. Trimming removed 6 bases from V and 1 base from J; junction bases left unmatched: 9. The CDR3 region is CASSAAGGESYEQYF. CDR3 nucleotide sequence: TGTGCCAGCAGCGCCGCAGGGGGTGAGTCCTACGAGCAGTACTTC.

As for this clone: One end of the junction does not line up with germline, which may come from a read error. The chain has TRBV7-2 and TRBJ1-2; TRBD1 matches at 7 bases. From germline, CDR1 is SGHTA and CDR2 FQGNSA. The CDR3 extends over 14 amino acids. The CDR3 DNA reads as TGTGCCAGCAGCCCCCGGGACAGTAACGATGGCTACACCTTC. This sequence encodes CASSPRDSNDGYTF.

As regards this clone: The CDR3 does not end in the conserved phenylalanine or tryptophan, so this is likely a read error. The limits of the CDR3 on the DNA are not certain, so only TCRdb's listed CDR3 is given. The rearrangement links TRBV5-6 to TRBJ1-1; TRBD1, the table's D call, was not compared with the DNA. 13 amino acids form the CDR3, both terminal residues included. Germline CDR1 reads SGHDT; CDR2 reads YYEEEE. This chain's CDR3 is CASSFNQGAIRVV.

The chain carries TRBV7-3 and TRBJ2-1; possibly TRBD2 for D (6 bases). Trimming left V 0 bases short and J 6 bases short, with 9 bases between. Germline-derived CDR1 and CDR2 are SGHTA and FQGTGA. The CDR3 consists of 14 residues. CDR3 in amino acids: CASSLTGLSNEQFF. CDR3 nucleotides: TGTGCCAGCAGCTTAACGGGACTGTCCAATGAGCAGTTCTTC.

The chain is built from TRBV24-1 and TRBJ1-5; no clear D. Between the trimmed V and J ends, which lost 9 bases and 3 bases, there was a span of 11 bases. This CDR3 has 13 residues. Germline-derived CDR1 and CDR2 are KGHDR and SFDVKD. The CDR3 sequence: CATASRSNQPQHF. The CDR3 bases are TGTGCCACCGCAAGTAGATCCAATCAGCCCCAGCATTTT.